Each of the 23 T cell receptor beta chains below was sequenced from the same sample in a study of ipilimumab plus nivolumab after autologous stem cell transplantation. TCRdb's table, derived via immunoSEQ multiplex PCR, lists solely in-frame clones and lacks some. The sample yields about 16,000 clones, roughly 77% seen once. Sequencing used PBMCs, obtained in a trial of ipilimumab plus nivolumab as post-transplant consolidation. The receptor set was obtained from a male donor with diffuse large B-cell lymphoma.

V gene TRBV6-1 combines with J gene TRBJ2-7, with 13 bases identical to TRBD2. CDR3 length: 15 amino acids. The V gene end was trimmed by 5 bases and the J gene end by 2 bases; junction bases not matched to a gene: 3. Germline V gives CDR1 MNHNS, CDR2 SASEGT. The CDR3 DNA sequence: TGTGCCAGCAGTACCGGGACTAGCGGGACCTACGAGCAGTACTTC. It is translated as CASSTGTSGTYEQYF.

This chain joins TRBV11-2 and TRBJ2-5; 7 bases are a match to TRBD2. The CDR3 spans 15 residues. CDR1 is SGHAT and CDR2 is FQNNGV in the germline V gene. J lost 7 bases, V lost 4 bases, and 12 bases had no gene match. In DNA, the CDR3 is TGTGCCAGCAGCTGGGGGGGGAGCGGAATGGGGACCCAGTACTTC. Translation gives CASSWGGSGMGTQYF.

This chain links TRBV9 with TRBJ2-1; tentatively, D is TRBD1 (5 bases). This CDR3 region has 16 residues. The germline V gene has CDR1 SGDLS and CDR2 YYNGEE. Trimming removed 0 bases from V and 0 bases from J, with 10 bases in between. In nucleotides, the CDR3 is TGTGCCAGCAGCGTAGAGACAGTTCCCTCCTACAATGAGCAGTTCTTC. This encodes CASSVETVPSYNEQFF.

The CDR3 loop reads CASSGGVVTSGSLWVPDTQYF. The CDR3 region has the DNA TGTGCCAGCAGCGGAGGGGTGGTGACTAGCGGCTCCCTTTGGGTTCCGGATACGCAGTATTTT. The J gene is TRBJ2-3, the V gene TRBV14; 9 nucleotides agree with TRBD2. Germline lookup yields CDR1 SGHDN and CDR2 FVKESK. V trimming: 5 bases; J trimming: 6 bases; junction bases outside the gene matches: 27. This CDR3 is built from 21 residues. The full variable domain, completed using reference TRBV14 and TRBJ2-3, is EAGVTQFPSHSVIEKGQTVTLRCDPISGHDNLYWYRRVMGKEIKFLLHFVKESKQDESGMPNNRFLAERTGGTYSTLKVQPAELEDSGVYFCASSGGVVTSGSLWVPDTQYFGPGTRLTVL.

The chain combines TRBV5-1 with TRBJ2-7; the match to TRBD2 covers 8 bases. Germline V gene lookup returns CDR1 SGHRS and CDR2 YFSETQ. Trimming cost V 4 bases and J 7 bases; bases outside gene matches: 19. CDR3 size: 17 residues. For the CDR3, the DNA is TGCGCCAGCAGCCCCCGTCCCGTGGCTAGCGGGCCGGGGGAGCAGTACTTC. It specifies CASSPRPVASGPGEQYF.

The chain employs TRBV2 and TRBJ1-3, with no clear D. V was cut by 6 bases and J by 0 bases, with 15 bases left in between. The CDR3 is 16 residues long. The germline gives CDR1 SNHLY, CDR2 FYNNEI. The CDR3 here is CASSAIATGSGNTIYF. CDR3 DNA sequence: TGTGCCAGCAGCGCCATTGCTACGGGCTCTGGAAACACCATATATTTT.

The V call is TRBV7-9, the J call TRBJ1-1; no reliable D call. Germline V gene lookup returns CDR1 SEHNR and CDR2 FQNEAQ (reference sequence). CDR3 length: 15 residues. With 5 bases removed from V and 2 bases from J, the gap between germline ends came to 15 bases. The CDR3 DNA reads TGTGCCAGCAGCCCCGGCCCGGCAGCTAACACTGAAGCTTTCTTT. It encodes CASSPGPAANTEAFF.

The chain joins TRBV27 to TRBJ2-7, with 7 bases lining up with TRBD2. After removal of 7 bases from V and 7 bases from J, the junction contained 13 bases not matched to a gene. From germline, CDR1 is MNHEY and CDR2 SMNVEV (reference sequence). The CDR3 has 14 amino acids. The DNA of the CDR3 is TGTGCCAGCATCCATCCTCGGGTGGGAGGGGAGCAGTACTTC. Its translation: CASIHPRVGGEQYF.

The V call is TRBV7-9, the J call TRBJ1-6; the D gene is possibly TRBD1 (5 bases). Trimming shortened V by 5 bases and J by 9 bases, and 20 bases separated the two germline ends. CDR1 is SEHNR and CDR2 is FQNEAQ in the germline V gene (reference sequence). The CDR3 has 16 residues. DNA of the CDR3: TGTGCCAGCAGCCTATGGGGCTCGGGGGGAGGTTCACCCCTCCACTTT. As protein: CASSLWGSGGGSPLHF.

CDR3 in DNA: TGTGCCAGCAGCCCGGACAGGGCCCGCCAAGAGACCCAGTACTTC. Translation: CASSPDRARQETQYF. The chain couples TRBV5-4 to TRBJ2-5; TRBD1 matches at 8 bases. The CDR3 spans 15 residues. Trimming took 4 bases from V and 1 from J; bases not matched to a gene: 6. Per the germline V gene, CDR1 is SGHNT and CDR2 is YYREEE (reference sequence).

This clone has more than one count but fewer than ten. The V gene is TRBV6-4, the J gene TRBJ1-1; TRBD1 is a possible D gene (6 bases). The CDR3 has 14 amino acids. From germline, CDR1 is MRHNA and CDR2 SNTAGT. V lost 6 bases and J 1 base, leaving 12 bases between the germline ends. Here the CDR3 reads CASRDSSWNTEAFF. CDR3 nucleotides: TGTGCCAGCAGGGACAGTAGTTGGAACACTGAAGCTTTCTTT.

The chain couples TRBV4-1 to TRBJ2-2; no reliable D call. Deletions cut 0 bases from V and 5 bases from J, with 13 bases between. In germline, CDR1 is MGHRA, CDR2 YSYEKL. The CDR3 is made up of 16 amino acids. The CDR3 coding sequence is TGCGCCAGCAGCCAAGATCTCTGGGTGGTAACCGGGGAGCTGTTTTTT. Protein product: CASSQDLWVVTGELFF.

This clone appeared once. The chain joins TRBV11-2 to TRBJ2-5, with TRBD1 matching 8 bases. The CDR3 sequence is 15 residues long. V gave up 5 bases and J gave up 5 bases; unmatched junction bases: 10. CDR1 and CDR2 from the germline V gene are SGHAT and FQNNGV. The CDR3 coding sequence is TGTGCCAGCAGCGACCGGGCAGGGGGCAGGGAGACCCAGTACTTC. It is translated as CASSDRAGGRETQYF. The full variable domain, its missing parts supplied by reference TRBV11-2 and TRBJ2-5, is EAGVAQSPRYKIIEKRQSVAFWCNPISGHATLYWYQQILGQGPKLLIQFQNNGVVDDSQLPKDRFSAERLKGVDSTLKIQPAKLEDSAVYLCASSDRAGGRETQYFGPGTRLLVL.

This rearrangement joins TRBV29-1 to TRBJ1-2, with D unclear. Germline V gene sequence: CDR1 SQVTM, CDR2 ANQGSEA. The CDR3 covers 16 residues. V was cut by 3 bases and J by 2 bases, with 19 bases left in between. The CDR3 reads CSVDPVRGSPNYGYTF. The CDR3 DNA follows: TGCAGCGTTGACCCAGTCCGTGGAAGTCCCAACTATGGCTACACCTTC.

V gene TRBV14 combines with J gene TRBJ2-1; D perhaps matches TRBD1 (5 bases). The germline CDR1 and CDR2 sequences are SGHDN and FVKESK. This CDR3 contains 14 residues. The ends were cut back, 0 bases at V and 6 bases at J, with 9 bases in the middle. CDR3 loop: CASSQESGSNEQFF. CDR3 bases: TGTGCCAGCAGCCAAGAATCAGGGTCCAATGAGCAGTTCTTC.

Here the CDR3 DNA reads TGTGCCAGCAGCTCGGGACTAGCGGGGGGCCTAAGCTCCTACGAGCAGTACTTC. Protein: CASSSGLAGGLSSYEQYF. This rearrangement joins TRBV7-9 to TRBJ2-7, with TRBD2 matching 15 bases. CDR3 size: 18 residues. Germline lookup yields CDR1 SEHNR and CDR2 FQNEAQ (reference sequence). Trimming cost V 4 bases and J 0 bases; bases outside gene matches: 7.

The V call is TRBV7-3, the J call TRBJ2-5, with D perhaps matching TRBD2 (6 bases). V was trimmed by 3 bases and J by 1 base, leaving 12 bases between them. There are 15 residues in the CDR3. Germline V gives CDR1 SGHTA, CDR2 FQGTGA. This CDR3 reads CASSFIFGGQETQYF. CDR3 DNA: TGTGCCAGCAGCTTTATTTTCGGGGGCCAAGAGACCCAGTACTTC. The whole variable domain, remainder taken from reference TRBV7-3 and TRBJ2-5, is GAGVSQTPSNKVTEKGKYVELRCDPISGHTALYWYRQSLGQGPEFLIYFQGTGAADDSGLPNDRFFAVRPEGSVSTLKIQRTERGDSAVYLCASSFIFGGQETQYFGPGTRLLVL.

As concerns this clone: This CDR3 is also generated by other DNA sequences in the sample. V gene TRBV7-2 combines with J gene TRBJ2-7; D is ambiguous. CDR1 SGHTA and CDR2 FQGNSA come from the germline V gene. This CDR3 has 11 amino acids. V dropped 1 base and J dropped 7 bases, with 5 bases sitting between them. CDR3: CASSLVGEQYF. In DNA, the CDR3 is TGTGCCAGCAGCTTAGTGGGGGAGCAGTACTTC.

The chain recombines TRBV4-2 with TRBJ2-7, with TRBD2 identical over 10 bases. This CDR3 is 17 amino acids long. Germline V gene lookup returns CDR1 LGHNA and CDR2 YNFKEQ. V was clipped by 0 bases and J by 0 bases; unmatched bases: 5. The CDR3 loop reads CASSQDLLAGSSYEQYF. The CDR3 DNA is TGTGCCAGCAGCCAAGATCTACTAGCGGGAAGCTCCTACGAGCAGTACTTC.

In its sample, this clone was seen once. The CDR3 is CASSHARLNTEAFF. CDR3 DNA sequence: TGTGCCAGCAGCCACGCCAGGCTGAACACTGAAGCTTTCTTT. The V and J genes are TRBV7-9 and TRBJ1-1, with D uncertain. The V and J ends lost 5 bases and 0 bases respectively, with 10 bases between them. This CDR3 comprises 14 residues. Germline lookup yields CDR1 SEHNR and CDR2 FQNEAQ (reference sequence). The whole variable domain, filled in from reference TRBV7-9 and TRBJ1-1, reads DTGVSQNPRHKITKRGQNVTFRCDPISEHNRLYWYRQTLGQGPEFLTYFQNEAQLEKSRLLSDRFSAERPKGSFSTLEIQRTEQGDSAMYLCASSHARLNTEAFFGQGTRLTVV.

This clone was found once. The rearrangement uses TRBV11-2 and TRBJ2-2, with 9 bases matching TRBD2. With V trimmed by 7 bases and J by 7 bases, 16 bases remained unmatched. The germline V gene has CDR1 SGHAT and CDR2 FQNNGV. CDR3 length equals 17 residues. The CDR3 region has the DNA TGTGCCAGCAACATATATGCCGGGACTAGCACGGTCGGGGAGCTGTTTTTT. Translating gives CASNIYAGTSTVGELFF.

This clone occurred a few times. The V call is TRBV16, the J call TRBJ1-5; possibly TRBD1 for D (6 bases). From germline, CDR1 is KGHSY and CDR2 FQNENV. With 5 bases removed from V and 4 bases from J, the gap between germline ends came to 12 bases. The CDR3 is made up of 14 amino acids. CDR3 residues: CASSKDSYNQPQHF. For the CDR3, the DNA is TGTGCCAGCAGCAAGGACAGCTATAATCAGCCCCAGCATTTT.

The V call is TRBV2, the J call TRBJ1-4; D perhaps matches TRBD1 (5 bases). V lost 8 bases and J 6 bases, leaving 10 bases between the germline ends. The CDR3 runs to 12 residues. The germline CDR1 and CDR2 sequences are SNHLY and FYNNEI. The DNA for the CDR3 is TGTGCCAGCGGGGGGTCGGATGAAAAACTGTTTTTT. This gives the protein CASGGSDEKLFF.